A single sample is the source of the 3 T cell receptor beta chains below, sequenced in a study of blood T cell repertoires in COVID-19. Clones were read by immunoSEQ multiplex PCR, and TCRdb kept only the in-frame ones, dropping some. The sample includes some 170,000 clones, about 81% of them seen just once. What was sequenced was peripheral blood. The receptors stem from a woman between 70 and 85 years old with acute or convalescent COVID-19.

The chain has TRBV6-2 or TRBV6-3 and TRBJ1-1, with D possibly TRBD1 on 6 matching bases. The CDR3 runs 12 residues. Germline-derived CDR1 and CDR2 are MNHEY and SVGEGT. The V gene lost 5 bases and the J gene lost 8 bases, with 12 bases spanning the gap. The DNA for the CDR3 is TGTGCCAGCAGTAACCTAGACAGGGAAGCTTTCTTT. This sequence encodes CASSNLDREAFF.

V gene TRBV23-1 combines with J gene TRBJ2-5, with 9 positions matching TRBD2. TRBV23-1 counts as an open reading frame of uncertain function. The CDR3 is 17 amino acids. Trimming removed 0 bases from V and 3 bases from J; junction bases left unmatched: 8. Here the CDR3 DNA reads TGCGCCAGCAGTCAATCGCGGGGGGGCGCCGGGAAAGAGACCCAGTACTTC. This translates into CASSQSRGGAGKETQYF.

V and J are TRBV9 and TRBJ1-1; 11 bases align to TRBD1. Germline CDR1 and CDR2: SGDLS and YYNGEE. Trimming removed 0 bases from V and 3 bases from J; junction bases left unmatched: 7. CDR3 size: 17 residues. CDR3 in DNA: TGTGCCAGCAGCGTAGATGCGGGACAGGGGGTAGACACTGAAGCTTTCTTT. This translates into CASSVDAGQGVDTEAFF.